This T cell receptor beta chain was identified in a study of blood T cell repertoires in COVID-19. Background on the study: T cells, B-cell-depleted T cells, or PBMCs provided the cDNA or gDNA that served as material.

The table came from immunoSEQ multiplex PCR; TCRdb's copy has only in-frame clones and leaves some out. Of more than 30,000 clones listed, roughly 90% were seen once; the top ten hold roughly 1.6%. The CDR3 runs to 18 residues. V trimming: 3 bases; J trimming: 0 bases; junction bases outside the gene matches: 12. Germline values: CDR1 SGHAT, CDR2 FQNNGV. This TCR derives from a man aged 55-75 years with active COVID-19. Sequenced: peripheral blood. The J gene is TRBJ2-5, the V gene TRBV11-2, with 8 bases matching TRBD1. The CDR3 sequence: CASSFGQGGDLYQETQYF. As DNA, the CDR3 is TGTGCCAGCAGCTTCGGACAGGGCGGTGACCTGTACCAAGAGACCCAGTACTTC.